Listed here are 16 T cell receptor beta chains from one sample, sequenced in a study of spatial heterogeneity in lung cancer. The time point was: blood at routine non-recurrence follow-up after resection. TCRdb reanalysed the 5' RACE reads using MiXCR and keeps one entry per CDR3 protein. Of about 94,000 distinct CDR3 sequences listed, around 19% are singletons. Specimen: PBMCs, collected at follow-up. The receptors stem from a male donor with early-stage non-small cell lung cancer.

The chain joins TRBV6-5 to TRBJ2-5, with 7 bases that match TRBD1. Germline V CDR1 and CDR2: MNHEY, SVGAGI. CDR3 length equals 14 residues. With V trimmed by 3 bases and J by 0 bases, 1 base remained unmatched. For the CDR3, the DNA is TGTGCCAGCAGTTATGGACAGGACCAAGAGACCCAGTACTTC. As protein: CASSYGQDQETQYF.

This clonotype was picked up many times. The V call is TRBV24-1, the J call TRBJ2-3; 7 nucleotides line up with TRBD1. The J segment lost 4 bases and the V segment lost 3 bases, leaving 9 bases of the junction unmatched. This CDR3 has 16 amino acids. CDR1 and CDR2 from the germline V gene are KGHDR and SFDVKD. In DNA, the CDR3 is TGTGCCACCAGTGATCGACGCCGAGGGGGCCCAGATACGCAGTATTTT. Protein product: CATSDRRRGGPDTQYF.

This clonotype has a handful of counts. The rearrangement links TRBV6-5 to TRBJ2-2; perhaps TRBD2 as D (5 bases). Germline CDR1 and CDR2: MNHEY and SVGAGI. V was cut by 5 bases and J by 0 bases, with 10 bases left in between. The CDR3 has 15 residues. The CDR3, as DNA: TGTGCCAGCAGTCTGCGGGCAACGAACACCGGGGAGCTGTTTTTT. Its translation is CASSLRATNTGELFF.

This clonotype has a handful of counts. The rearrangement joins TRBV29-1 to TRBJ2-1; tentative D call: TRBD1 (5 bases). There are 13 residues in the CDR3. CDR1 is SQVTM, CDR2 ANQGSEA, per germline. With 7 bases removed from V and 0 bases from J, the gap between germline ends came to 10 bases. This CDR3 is CSADTSSYNEQFF. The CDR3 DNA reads TGCAGCGCGGACACGAGCTCCTACAATGAGCAGTTCTTC.

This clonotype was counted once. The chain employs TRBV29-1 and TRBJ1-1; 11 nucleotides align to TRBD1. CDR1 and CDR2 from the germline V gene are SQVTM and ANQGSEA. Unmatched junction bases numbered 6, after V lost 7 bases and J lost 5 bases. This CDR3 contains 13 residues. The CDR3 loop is CSGGQGAATEAFF. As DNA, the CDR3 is TGCAGCGGCGGACAGGGGGCAGCGACTGAAGCTTTCTTT.

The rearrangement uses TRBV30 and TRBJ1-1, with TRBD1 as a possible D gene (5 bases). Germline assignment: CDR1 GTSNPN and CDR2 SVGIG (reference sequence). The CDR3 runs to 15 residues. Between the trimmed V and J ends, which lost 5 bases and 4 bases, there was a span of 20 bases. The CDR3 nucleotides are TGTGCCTGGTTTATCCGGGACCTGGTGCGCACTGAAGCTTTCTTT. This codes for CAWFIRDLVRTEAFF.

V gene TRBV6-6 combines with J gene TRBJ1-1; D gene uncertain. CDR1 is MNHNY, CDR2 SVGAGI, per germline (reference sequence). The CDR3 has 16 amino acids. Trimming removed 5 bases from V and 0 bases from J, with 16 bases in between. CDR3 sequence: CASSQDGSAMNTEAFF. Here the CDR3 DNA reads TGTGCCAGCAGTCAAGACGGCAGCGCCATGAACACTGAAGCTTTCTTT.

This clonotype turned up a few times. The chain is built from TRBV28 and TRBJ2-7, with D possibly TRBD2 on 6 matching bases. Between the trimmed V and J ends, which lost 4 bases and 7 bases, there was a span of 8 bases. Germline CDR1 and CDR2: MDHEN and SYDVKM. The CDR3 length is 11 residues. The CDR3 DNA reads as TGTGCCAGCAGTTCCGGGGGTGAGCAGTACGTC. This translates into CASSSGGEQYV.

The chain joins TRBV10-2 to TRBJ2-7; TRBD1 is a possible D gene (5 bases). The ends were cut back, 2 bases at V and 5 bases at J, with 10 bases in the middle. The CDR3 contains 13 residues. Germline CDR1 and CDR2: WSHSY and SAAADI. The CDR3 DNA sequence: TGCGCCAGCAGTGAGCAGGGTAACCACGAGCAGTACGTC. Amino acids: CASSEQGNHEQYV.

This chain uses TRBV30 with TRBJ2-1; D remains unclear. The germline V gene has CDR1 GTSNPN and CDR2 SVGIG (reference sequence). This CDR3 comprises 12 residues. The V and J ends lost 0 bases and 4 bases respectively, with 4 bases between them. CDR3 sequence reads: CAWSVLYNEQFF. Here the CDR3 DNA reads TGTGCCTGGAGTGTACTATACAATGAGCAGTTCTTC.

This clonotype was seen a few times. The CDR3 sequence is CASVRDRGGGTEAFF. CDR3 nucleotide sequence: TGTGCCAGCGTAAGGGACAGGGGAGGTGGCACTGAAGCTTTCTTT. The rearrangement uses TRBV2 and TRBJ1-1, with 10 bases identical to TRBD1. Germline loops: CDR1 SNHLY, CDR2 FYNNEI. The V segment lost 8 bases and the J segment 4 bases; nucleotides outside the gene matches: 10. The CDR3 is 15 residues long.

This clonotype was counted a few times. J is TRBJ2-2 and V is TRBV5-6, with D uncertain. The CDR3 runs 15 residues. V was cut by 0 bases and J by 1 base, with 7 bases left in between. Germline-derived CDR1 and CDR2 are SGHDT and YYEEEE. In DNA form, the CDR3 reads TGTGCCAGCAGCTTGGCCTTGATGAACACCGGGGAGCTGTTTTTT. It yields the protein CASSLALMNTGELFF.

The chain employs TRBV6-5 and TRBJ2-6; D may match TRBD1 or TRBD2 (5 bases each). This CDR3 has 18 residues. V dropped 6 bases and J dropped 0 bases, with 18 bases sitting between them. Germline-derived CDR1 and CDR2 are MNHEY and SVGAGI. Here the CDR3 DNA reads TGTGCCAGCAGACCGGGACGGCTACTCAGCTCTGGGGCCAACGTCCTGACTTTC. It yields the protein CASRPGRLLSSGANVLTF.

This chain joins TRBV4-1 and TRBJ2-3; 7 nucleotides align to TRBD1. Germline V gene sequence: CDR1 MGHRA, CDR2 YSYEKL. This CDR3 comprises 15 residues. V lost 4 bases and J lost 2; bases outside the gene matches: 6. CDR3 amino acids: CASSPRDSFTDTQYF. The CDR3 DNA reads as TGCGCCAGCAGCCCCCGGGACAGCTTCACAGATACGCAGTATTTT.

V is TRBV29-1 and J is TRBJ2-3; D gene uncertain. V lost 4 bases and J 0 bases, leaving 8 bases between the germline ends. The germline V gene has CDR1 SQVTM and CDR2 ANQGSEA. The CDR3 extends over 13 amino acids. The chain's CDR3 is CSVAEISTDTQYF. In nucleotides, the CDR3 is TGCAGCGTTGCCGAAATTAGCACAGATACGCAGTATTTT.

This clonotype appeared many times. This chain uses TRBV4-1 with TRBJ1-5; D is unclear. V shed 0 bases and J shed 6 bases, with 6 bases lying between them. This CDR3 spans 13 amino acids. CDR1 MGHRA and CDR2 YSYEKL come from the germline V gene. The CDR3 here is CASSQDLFQPQHF. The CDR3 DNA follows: TGCGCCAGCAGCCAAGATCTTTTTCAGCCCCAGCATTTT.